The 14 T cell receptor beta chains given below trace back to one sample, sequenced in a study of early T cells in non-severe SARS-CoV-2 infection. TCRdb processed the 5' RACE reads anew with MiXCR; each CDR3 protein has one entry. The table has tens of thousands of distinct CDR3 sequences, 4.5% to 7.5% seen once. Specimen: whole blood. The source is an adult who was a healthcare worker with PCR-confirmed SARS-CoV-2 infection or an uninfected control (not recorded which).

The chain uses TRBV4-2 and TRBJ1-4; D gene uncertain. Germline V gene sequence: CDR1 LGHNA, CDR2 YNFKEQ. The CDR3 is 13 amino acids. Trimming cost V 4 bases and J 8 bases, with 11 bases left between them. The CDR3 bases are TGTGCCAGCAGCCCAGATGAGGGCGAAAAACTGTTTTTT. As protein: CASSPDEGEKLFF.

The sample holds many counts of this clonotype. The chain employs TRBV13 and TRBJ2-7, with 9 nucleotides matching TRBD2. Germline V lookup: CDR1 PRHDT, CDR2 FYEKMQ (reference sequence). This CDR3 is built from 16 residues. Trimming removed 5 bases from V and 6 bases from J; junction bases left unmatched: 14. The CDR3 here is CASSGGGLAGLGEQYF. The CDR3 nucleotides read TGTGCCAGCAGCGGCGGCGGGCTAGCGGGATTAGGCGAGCAGTACTTC.

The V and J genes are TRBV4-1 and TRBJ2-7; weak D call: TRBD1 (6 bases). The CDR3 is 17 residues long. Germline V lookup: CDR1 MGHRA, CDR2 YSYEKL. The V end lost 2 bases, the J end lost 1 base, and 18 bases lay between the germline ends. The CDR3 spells CASSQRTPGTPSYEQYF. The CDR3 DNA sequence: TGCGCCAGCAGCCAACGCACTCCCGGGACACCGTCCTACGAGCAGTACTTC.

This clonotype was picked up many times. The CDR3 sequence: CASRPNLAGEQFF. The CDR3 DNA reads as TGTGCCAGCAGACCTAACCTAGCGGGTGAGCAGTTCTTC. This rearrangement joins TRBV11-2 to TRBJ2-1, with 8 bases fitting TRBD2. The germline gives CDR1 SGHAT, CDR2 FQNNGV. After removal of 6 bases from V and 9 bases from J, the junction contained 7 bases not matched to a gene. The CDR3 loop spans 13 amino acids.

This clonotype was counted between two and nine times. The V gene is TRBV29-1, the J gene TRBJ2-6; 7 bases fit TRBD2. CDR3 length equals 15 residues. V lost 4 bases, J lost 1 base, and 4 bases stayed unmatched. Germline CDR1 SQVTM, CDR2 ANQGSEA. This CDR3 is CSVAGEGSGANVLTF. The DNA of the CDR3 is TGCAGCGTTGCCGGGGAGGGATCTGGGGCCAACGTCCTGACTTTC.

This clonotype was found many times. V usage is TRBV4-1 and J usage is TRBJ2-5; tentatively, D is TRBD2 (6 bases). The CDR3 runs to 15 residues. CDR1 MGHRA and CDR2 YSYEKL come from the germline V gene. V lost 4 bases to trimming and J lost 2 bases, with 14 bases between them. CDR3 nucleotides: TGCGCCAGCAGCCCCTGGGCTAGCGCTCAAGAGACCCAGTACTTC. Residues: CASSPWASAQETQYF.

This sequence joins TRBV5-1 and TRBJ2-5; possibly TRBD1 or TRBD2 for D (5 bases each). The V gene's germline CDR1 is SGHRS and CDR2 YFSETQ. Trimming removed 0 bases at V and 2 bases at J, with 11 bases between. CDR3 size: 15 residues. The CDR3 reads CASSLAGGWQETQYF. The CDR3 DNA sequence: TGCGCCAGCAGCTTGGCTGGGGGATGGCAAGAGACCCAGTACTTC.

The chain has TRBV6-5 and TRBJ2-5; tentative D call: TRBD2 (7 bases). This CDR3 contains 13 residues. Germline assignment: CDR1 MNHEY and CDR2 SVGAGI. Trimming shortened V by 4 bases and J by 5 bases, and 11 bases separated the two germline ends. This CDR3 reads CASSSGGRETQYF. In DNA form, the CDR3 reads TGTGCCAGCAGTTCCGGGGGGCGGGAGACCCAGTACTTC.

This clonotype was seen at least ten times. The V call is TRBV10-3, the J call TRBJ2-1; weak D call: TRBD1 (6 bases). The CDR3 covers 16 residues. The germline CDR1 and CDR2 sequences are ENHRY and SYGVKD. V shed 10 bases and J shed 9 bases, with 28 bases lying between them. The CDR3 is CATYPQGSGQRGEQFF. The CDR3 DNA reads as TGTGCCACCTACCCCCAGGGGAGCGGACAGAGGGGTGAGCAGTTCTTC.

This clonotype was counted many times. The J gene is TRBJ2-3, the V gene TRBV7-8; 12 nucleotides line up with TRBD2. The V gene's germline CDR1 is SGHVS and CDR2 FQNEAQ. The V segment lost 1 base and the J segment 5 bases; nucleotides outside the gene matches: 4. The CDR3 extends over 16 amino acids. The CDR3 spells CASSLVRTSGIDTQYF. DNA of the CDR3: TGTGCCAGCAGCTTAGTGCGGACTAGCGGGATAGATACGCAGTATTTT.

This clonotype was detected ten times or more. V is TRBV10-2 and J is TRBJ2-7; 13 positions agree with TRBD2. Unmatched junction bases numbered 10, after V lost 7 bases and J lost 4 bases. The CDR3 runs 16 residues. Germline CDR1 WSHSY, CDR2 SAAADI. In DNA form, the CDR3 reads TGCGCCAGCACCCCGCCCGGGACTAGCGGGGCATACGAGCAGTACTTC. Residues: CASTPPGTSGAYEQYF.

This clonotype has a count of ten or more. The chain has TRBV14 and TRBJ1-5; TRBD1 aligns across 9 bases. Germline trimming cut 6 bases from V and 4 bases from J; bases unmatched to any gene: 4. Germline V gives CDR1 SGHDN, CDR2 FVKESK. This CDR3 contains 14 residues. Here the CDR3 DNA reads TGTGCCAGCAGTCCGGGACAGGGTAATCAGCCCCAGCATTTT. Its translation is CASSPGQGNQPQHF.

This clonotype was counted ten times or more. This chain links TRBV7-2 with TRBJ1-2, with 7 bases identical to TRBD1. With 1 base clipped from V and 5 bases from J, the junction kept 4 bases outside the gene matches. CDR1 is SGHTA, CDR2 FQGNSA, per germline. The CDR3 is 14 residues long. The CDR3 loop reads CASSLDGDRYGYTF. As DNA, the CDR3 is TGTGCCAGCAGCTTAGATGGGGACAGATATGGCTACACCTTC.

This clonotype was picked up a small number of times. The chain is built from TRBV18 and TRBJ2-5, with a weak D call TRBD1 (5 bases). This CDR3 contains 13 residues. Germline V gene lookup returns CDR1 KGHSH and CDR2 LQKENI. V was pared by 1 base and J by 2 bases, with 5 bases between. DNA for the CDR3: TGTGCCAGCTCACCACGACAGCAAGAGACCCAGTACTTC. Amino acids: CASSPRQQETQYF.